This T cell receptor (beta chain) originates from a study of post-analysis software for immune sequencing data (dated by TCRdb to about 2015). About the full investigation: Recorded disease courses included relapsing-remitting, secondary progressive and progressive-relapsing multiple sclerosis, with some patients lacking subtype annotation. Patient repertoires were compared against 11 to 12 previously published healthy control repertoires from donors aged roughly 6 to 26 years. A subset of samples was prepared in parallel using single-end sample barcoding, then pooled and co-amplified after Illumina adapter ligation.

To demonstrate the VDJtools post-analysis software, TCR beta repertoires were profiled from the peripheral blood of 10 to 15 young patients with multiple sclerosis. The multiple sclerosis patients were children and adolescents ranging in age from about 6 to 17 years. The CDR3 starts with the cysteine, ends with the phenylalanine, and has 14 residues. This entry keeps only the CDR3 DNA: 42 bases, framed from base 1. Sequences SQVTM (CDR1) and ANQGSEA (CDR2) are obtained from the germline V gene. At the junction V is shortened by 7 bases and J by 1 base; bases outside the gene matches: 8. This clonotype occurred a few times. This receptor's antigen is unknown. Nothing much larger sits one base from this clone, and base qualities are not available. What the work shows at the level of the full study, not this receptor alone: The control group was slightly older than the multiple sclerosis patient group. Patients showed significantly higher frequencies than controls for about 5 TRBV segments, among them TRBV5-6, TRBV5-1 and TRBV20-1. When samples were clustered directly using the F measure, samples prepared in the same batch co-clustered strongly, which prompted a batch-effect correction. Multiple sclerosis patients had significantly lower normalized Chao1 diversity than controls, a result that suggests substantial peripheral T-cell clonal expansion.

The method was PCR. TCRdb lists the instrument as Illumina HiSeq 2500. To reduce PCR and sequencing biases, unique molecular identifiers were built into the TCR beta cDNA libraries. Every 1 to 10 million input T cells yielded 500,000 or so cDNA molecules, meaning each molecule approximated one T cell. Patient libraries were prepared and sequenced with the same protocol used for the earlier healthy control dataset. Within a given batch, samples were prepared together, multiplexed and sequenced on the same HiSeq lane. Regarding the original processing steps: MIGEC handled the raw barcoded reads, throwing out single-read molecular identifier groups before consensus assembly and CDR3 extraction. Clonotype tables were post-analysed with VDJtools, and diversity was normalized by down-sampling all datasets to the smallest sample size. To correct batch-related cross-sample contamination, repertoire overlap clustering matched CDR3 amino acid sequences but not nucleotide sequences. TCRdb itself trimmed the public reads at Q25 with fastp, ran MiXCR and retained productive beta chains. Records with the same CDR3 protein are collapsed into one entry carrying the most frequent genes and DNA. The V and J calls were not made by the authors but by TCRdb's processing. The sample table lists approximately 460,000 distinct CDR3 sequences, under 55% of them with a count of one. The biggest ten clones account for around an eighth of the sample.

Sample: blood. The chain is encoded by TRBV29-1 joined to TRBJ1-1; a stretch of 8 junction bases matches TRBD1. The TCR sequence derives from a girl aged 5-17 years with multiple sclerosis. The CDR3 reads as follows: CSALSDRANTEAFF. The nucleotide sequence reads TGCAGCGCACTTTCGGACAGGGCGAACACTGAAGCTTTCTTT.